Listed here are 11 T cell receptor beta chains from one sample, sequenced in a study of blood T cell repertoires in COVID-19. Measured with immunoSEQ multiplex PCR; TCRdb has only the in-frame clones, and not every one. There are a few hundred thousand clones in the sample; roughly 89% occur only once, and 6.2% lies in the top ten. Sequenced sample: peripheral blood. Receptors originate from a man between 60 and 70 years old who had recovered from COVID-19.

The V and J genes are TRBV19 and TRBJ2-1, with 9 bases aligning to TRBD2. This CDR3 is built from 17 residues. After removal of 3 bases from V and 10 bases from J, the junction contained 16 bases not matched to a gene. Per the germline V gene, CDR1 is LNHDA and CDR2 is SQIVND (reference sequence). CDR3 sequence: CASSMQAGGPASSEQFF. The CDR3 DNA reads TGTGCCAGTAGTATGCAAGCGGGAGGCCCTGCTTCAAGCGAGCAGTTCTTC. Based on the CDR3 plus reference TRBV19 and TRBJ2-1, the full variable domain is DGGITQSPKYLFRKEGQNVTLSCEQNLNHDAMYWYRQDPGQGLRLIYYSQIVNDFQKGDIAEGYSVSREKKESFPLTVTSAQKNPTAFYLCASSMQAGGPASSEQFFGPGTRLTVL.

The V gene is TRBV5-1, the J gene TRBJ2-7; 8 nucleotides line up with TRBD2. This CDR3 is 17 amino acids long. Germline trimming cut 0 bases from V and 0 bases from J; bases unmatched to any gene: 8. The germline V gene has CDR1 SGHRS and CDR2 YFSETQ. The CDR3 coding sequence is TGCGCCAGCAGCTTGGCCTGGGGACGGGGGGGCTCCTACGAGCAGTACTTC. Its protein product is CASSLAWGRGGSYEQYF.

The chain couples TRBV2 to TRBJ1-4, with no clear D. Germline V lookup: CDR1 SNHLY, CDR2 FYNNEI. The CDR3 has 14 amino acids. V lost 6 bases, J lost 5 bases, and 13 bases lay in between. The CDR3 loop reads CASRYREQNEKLFF. In DNA form, the CDR3 reads TGTGCCAGCAGGTACAGAGAACAAAATGAAAAACTGTTTTTT.

The rearrangement uses TRBV7-2 and TRBJ2-7; 7 nucleotides agree with TRBD2. Germline CDR1 is SGHTA and CDR2 is FQGNSA. The CDR3 runs to 15 residues. V trimming: 5 bases; J trimming: 0 bases; junction bases outside the gene matches: 7. CDR3 nucleotide sequence: TGTGCCAGCAGCCTGCTGGGCGGGGGCTCCTACGAGCAGTACTTC. Protein product: CASSLLGGGSYEQYF.

This chain connects TRBV7-6 to TRBJ1-1; D is unclear. Germline V gives CDR1 SGHVS, CDR2 FNYEAQ. CDR3 size: 11 residues. Trimming shortened V by 2 bases and J by 10 bases, and 8 bases separated the two germline ends. CDR3 sequence (DNA): TGTGCCAGCAGCTTAAACCGGGGAGCTTTCTTT. Its protein is CASSLNRGAFF.

The V gene is TRBV19, the J gene TRBJ2-5, with 9 bases lining up with TRBD1. CDR1 and CDR2 (germline): LNHDA, SQIVND (reference sequence). The J segment lost 1 base and the V segment lost 3 bases, leaving 3 bases of the junction unmatched. There are 15 residues in the CDR3. The chain's CDR3 is CASSIGTGFQETQYF. The CDR3 bases are TGTGCCAGTAGTATTGGGACAGGGTTCCAAGAGACCCAGTACTTC.

The gene calls are TRBV7-9 and TRBJ1-2, with 8 bases fitting TRBD1. Germline V gene lookup returns CDR1 SEHNR and CDR2 FQNEAQ (reference sequence). With 3 bases clipped from V and 4 bases from J, the junction kept 10 bases outside the gene matches. The CDR3 consists of 16 residues. CDR3 in DNA: TGTGCCAGCAGCTTCAAACCAAGCACAGGGGGCTATGGCTACACCTTC. Amino acid sequence: CASSFKPSTGGYGYTF.

The CDR3 loop reads CASSTRTVTGGPQHF. The CDR3, as DNA: TGTGCCAGCAGTACTCGAACCGTAACCGGAGGGCCCCAGCATTTT. V and J are TRBV27 and TRBJ1-5, with D hard to call. The CDR3 totals 15 residues. Looked up from germline, CDR1 is MNHEY and CDR2 is SMNVEV (reference sequence). V was trimmed by 5 bases and J by 9 bases, leaving 20 bases between them.

For the CDR3, the DNA is TGTGCCAGCAGCTTATTCAGGGGAGAGACCCAGTACTTC. This codes for CASSLFRGETQYF. The genes are TRBV7-3 and TRBJ2-5, with D perhaps matching TRBD1 (6 bases). Germline CDR1 is SGHTA and CDR2 is FQGTGA. Trimming cost V 2 bases and J 4 bases, with 8 bases left between them. The CDR3 has 13 residues.

This clone appeared a few times. This chain connects TRBV6-4 to TRBJ1-6; possibly TRBD1 for D (5 bases). In germline, CDR1 is MRHNA, CDR2 SNTAGT. The length of the CDR3 is 13 residues. Trimming cost V 6 bases and J 9 bases, with 12 bases left between them. The CDR3 loop is CASSETVISPLHF. The CDR3 region has the DNA TGTGCCAGCAGCGAGACAGTGATTTCACCCCTCCACTTT.

This clone has more than one count but fewer than ten. This rearrangement joins TRBV6-5 to TRBJ2-7, with 12 bases aligning to TRBD1. This CDR3 region has 14 residues. V lost 4 bases, J lost 5 bases, and 3 bases stayed unmatched. Germline assignment: CDR1 MNHEY and CDR2 SVGAGI. CDR3 in amino acids: CASSSRDRGHEQYF. The CDR3 bases are TGTGCCAGCAGTTCCCGGGACAGGGGGCACGAGCAGTACTTC.